A single sample gave rise to the 32 T cell receptor beta chains below, sequenced in a study of post-analysis software for immune sequencing data. Study results and caveats: There were a few TRBV segments more frequent in patients than controls, and TRBV5-6, TRBV5-1 and TRBV20-1 were among them.

The TCR beta cDNA libraries contained unique molecular identifiers. TCRdb analysed the PCR reads with MiXCR anew, one entry per CDR3 protein. The top ten clones hold 4.9% of a sample with approximately 770,000 distinct CDR3 sequences, 46% of them seen once. What these receptors recognize is not known. Specimen: blood. The receptors here all came from a girl aged 5-17 years with multiple sclerosis.

V gene TRBV28 combines with J gene TRBJ2-1; 11 bases are a match to TRBD2. This CDR3 is built from 16 residues. CDR1 is MDHEN and CDR2 is SYDVKM in the germline V gene. The V gene end was trimmed by 5 bases and the J gene end by 7 bases; junction bases not matched to a gene: 10. The chain's CDR3 is CASSLGGSGRGNEQFF. Here the CDR3 DNA reads TGTGCCAGCAGTCTAGGGGGTAGCGGGAGGGGGAATGAGCAGTTCTTC. Filled out from reference TRBV28 and TRBJ2-1, the complete variable domain reads DVKVTQSSRYLVKRTGEKVFLECVQDMDHENMFWYRQDPGLGLRLIYFSYDVKMKEKGDIPEGYSVSREKKERFSLILESASTNQTSMYLCASSLGGSGRGNEQFFGPGTRLTVL.

The V gene is TRBV7-8, the J gene TRBJ1-1; no clear D. Germline loops: CDR1 SGHVS, CDR2 FQNEAQ. This CDR3 spans 14 amino acids. The V end lost 8 bases, the J end lost 1 base, and 14 bases lay between the germline ends. CDR3 loop: CASGRSVGNTEAFF. CDR3 coding DNA: TGTGCCAGCGGCCGATCGGTCGGGAACACTGAAGCTTTCTTT.

This clonotype was counted a few times. The gene calls are TRBV12-3 or TRBV12-4 and TRBJ1-5; TRBD1 might be the D (5 bases). Trimming took off 6 bases at V and 6 bases at J, with 9 bases between the two ends. This CDR3 has 12 residues. The CDR3 sequence: CASSWGGQPQHF. CDR3 coding DNA: TGTGCCAGCAGCTGGGGGGGTCAGCCCCAGCATTTT.

The chain couples TRBV27 to TRBJ2-7; D might be TRBD1 or TRBD2, each matching 5 bases. Germline V lookup: CDR1 MNHEY, CDR2 SMNVEV (reference sequence). The CDR3 totals 17 residues. The ends were cut back, 5 bases at V and 2 bases at J, with 22 bases in the middle. This chain's CDR3 is CASSPTPGDGATYEQYF. In DNA form, the CDR3 reads TGTGCCAGCAGTCCAACGCCTGGGGACGGGGCCACCTACGAGCAGTACTTC.

This clonotype is a singleton in its sample. The chain employs TRBV11-2 and TRBJ2-5; 14 bases fit TRBD2. This CDR3 contains 17 residues. Trimming at V came to 5 bases and at J to 4 bases, leaving 9 bases not matched to a gene. Germline V gene sequence: CDR1 SGHAT, CDR2 FQNNGV. Written as DNA, the CDR3 is TGTGCCAGCAGCACCCGACTAGCGGGAGGGCCGGGAGAGACCCAGTACTTC. This encodes CASSTRLAGGPGETQYF. Based on the CDR3 plus reference TRBV11-2 and TRBJ2-5, the full variable domain is EAGVAQSPRYKIIEKRQSVAFWCNPISGHATLYWYQQILGQGPKLLIQFQNNGVVDDSQLPKDRFSAERLKGVDSTLKIQPAKLEDSAVYLCASSTRLAGGPGETQYFGPGTRLLVL.

This chain joins TRBV5-6 and TRBJ2-7; no clear D gene. This CDR3 has 13 amino acids. Germline CDR1 reads SGHDT; CDR2 reads YYEEEE. The V end lost 0 bases, the J end lost 4 bases, and 8 bases lay between the germline ends. The CDR3 DNA sequence: TGTGCCAGCAGCTTGGAGGCCAGGTACGAGCAGTACTTC. It translates to CASSLEARYEQYF.

The rearrangement links TRBV12-5 to TRBJ2-1; possibly TRBD1 for D (5 bases). The CDR3 has 15 amino acids. Trimming shortened V by 7 bases and J by 0 bases, and 13 bases separated the two germline ends. The germline V gene encodes CDR1 LGHNT and CDR2 FRNRAP. This CDR3 is CASAPQGSSYNEQFF. CDR3 DNA sequence: TGTGCTAGTGCCCCCCAGGGAAGCTCCTACAATGAGCAGTTCTTC.

A remark on this clonotype: Given the absence of the conserved phenylalanine or tryptophan at the CDR3 end, a read error is likely. V gene TRBV20-1 combines with J gene TRBJ2-1; 7 nucleotides align to TRBD2. CDR1 is DFQATT and CDR2 is SNEGSKA in the germline V gene (reference sequence). CDR3 size: 15 residues. V was clipped by 5 bases and J by 4 bases; unmatched bases: 11. The CDR3 here is CSAPPPGLIYNEQFV. CDR3 nucleotide sequence: TGCAGTGCTCCTCCTCCGGGACTAATATACAATGAGCAGTTCGTC.

The chain uses TRBV6-6 and TRBJ1-2; D is possibly TRBD1 (6 bases). The V gene's germline CDR1 is MNHNY and CDR2 SVGAGI (reference sequence). V lost 0 bases and J 4 bases, leaving 15 bases between the germline ends. The CDR3 length is 16 residues. For the CDR3, the DNA is TGTGCCAGCAGTTACTCCCCTGCGACAGGAGGCTATGGCTACACCTTC. Residues: CASSYSPATGGYGYTF.

The chain links TRBV10-3 to TRBJ1-1; D unresolved. Trimming stripped 7 bases from V and 5 bases from J, with 8 bases between. Per the germline V gene, CDR1 is ENHRY and CDR2 is SYGVKD. The CDR3 spans 11 residues. CDR3 DNA: TGTGCCATCATGGCGGGGACTGAAGCTTTCTTT. Protein: CAIMAGTEAFF.

This rearrangement joins TRBV7-2 to TRBJ2-3; D is ambiguous. Deletions cut 2 bases from V and 4 bases from J, with 7 bases between. This CDR3 contains 13 residues. The germline gives CDR1 SGHTA, CDR2 FQGNSA. The CDR3 DNA follows: TGTGCCAGCAGCTTACCCTGGCCAGATACGCAGTATTTT. Amino acids: CASSLPWPDTQYF.

J is TRBJ1-2 and V is TRBV3-1, with 10 bases matching TRBD1. This CDR3 has 16 amino acids. Germline trimming cut 0 bases from V and 5 bases from J; bases unmatched to any gene: 6. Germline loops: CDR1 LGHDT, CDR2 YNNKEL (reference sequence). Written as DNA, the CDR3 is TGTGCCAGCAGCCAAGATGGGGACAGGGGACGATATGGCTACACCTTC. Translating gives CASSQDGDRGRYGYTF.

This clonotype was seen a handful of times. This rearrangement joins TRBV6-5 to TRBJ2-3; 9 bases align to TRBD1. In germline, CDR1 is MNHEY, CDR2 SVGAGI. Trimming at V came to 5 bases and at J to 4 bases, leaving 7 bases not matched to a gene. The CDR3 is 15 residues long. DNA for the CDR3: TGTGCCAGCAGTAAACAGGGGGCGCGGGCAGATACGCAGTATTTT. It codes for CASSKQGARADTQYF.

The chain is built from TRBV20-1 and TRBJ2-1; D unresolved. Germline V CDR1 and CDR2: DFQATT, SNEGSKA (reference sequence). V lost 3 bases to trimming and J lost 2 bases, with 17 bases between them. This CDR3 is built from 16 residues. The CDR3 DNA reads TGCAGTGCTAGCCCGTGGCTAGACGGCCCCTACAATGAGCAGTTCTTC. It codes for CSASPWLDGPYNEQFF.

The chain couples TRBV7-2 to TRBJ2-1; TRBD2 agrees at 8 bases. The CDR3 extends over 15 amino acids. Germline assignment: CDR1 SGHTA and CDR2 FQGNSA. With 5 bases clipped from V and 7 bases from J, the junction kept 10 bases outside the gene matches. CDR3 residues: CASSPHGLAENEQFF. CDR3 DNA sequence: TGTGCCAGCAGCCCCCATGGACTAGCTGAAAATGAGCAGTTCTTC. Combining the CDR3 with reference TRBV7-2 and TRBJ2-1 gives the whole variable domain GAGVSQSPSNKVTEKGKDVELRCDPISGHTALYWYRQSLGQGLEFLIYFQGNSAPDKSGLPSDRFSAERTGGSVSTLTIQRTQQEDSAVYLCASSPHGLAENEQFFGPGTRLTVL.

This clonotype was counted between two and nine times. The chain has TRBV7-2 and TRBJ2-1, with 10 bases identical to TRBD2. The CDR3 contains 15 residues. V gave up 5 bases and J gave up 9 bases; unmatched junction bases: 10. CDR1 SGHTA and CDR2 FQGNSA come from the germline V gene. CDR3 in DNA: TGTGCCAGCAGCGCTGAGCTAGCGGGAGCGGGTGAGCAGTTCTTC. This encodes CASSAELAGAGEQFF.

Note on this clonotype: A read error may produce the germline difference seen at one junction end. The rearrangement joins TRBV10-1 to TRBJ2-1; D not certain. The CDR3 sequence is 13 residues long. Germline lookup yields CDR1 WNHNN and CDR2 SYGVQD (reference sequence). The CDR3 loop is CASSDDQYNEQFF. In DNA, the CDR3 is TGCGCCAGCAGTGACGATCAATACAATGAGCAGTTTTTC.

There are a few counts of this clonotype. J is TRBJ1-2 and V is TRBV20-1; the D gene is possibly TRBD1 (5 bases). V was trimmed by 1 base and J by 3 bases, leaving 12 bases between them. The CDR3 has 14 residues. The germline gives CDR1 DFQATT, CDR2 SNEGSKA (reference sequence). The CDR3 DNA is TGCAGTGCTAGAGGGCAGGGCTCAGACTATGGCTACACCTTC. Protein: CSARGQGSDYGYTF.

The rearrangement links TRBV5-1 to TRBJ2-3; no firm D call. Germline CDR1 SGHRS, CDR2 YFSETQ. The CDR3 spans 14 residues. Trimming shortened V by 5 bases and J by 3 bases, and 13 bases separated the two germline ends. CDR3 residues: CASRPIQTTDTQYF. The CDR3 region has the DNA TGCGCCAGCAGGCCGATACAAACAACAGATACGCAGTATTTT.

This chain's CDR3 is CSVEGQGTSGRIYEQYF. CDR3 nucleotide sequence: TGCAGCGTTGAAGGGCAGGGCACTAGCGGGAGGATCTACGAGCAGTACTTC. The chain carries TRBV29-1 and TRBJ2-7; TRBD2 agrees at 12 bases. This CDR3 spans 17 amino acids. Looked up from germline, CDR1 is SQVTM and CDR2 is ANQGSEA. The V segment lost 1 base and the J segment 3 bases; nucleotides outside the gene matches: 10.

The rearrangement joins TRBV29-1 to TRBJ2-1, with D maybe TRBD1 (7 bases). V was pared by 7 bases and J by 13 bases, with 14 bases between. CDR3 length equals 10 residues. Germline V gene sequence: CDR1 SQVTM, CDR2 ANQGSEA. The CDR3: CSAGGTAQFF. The CDR3 DNA follows: TGCAGCGCTGGCGGGACAGCACAGTTCTTC.

The chain recombines TRBV18 with TRBJ2-7, with D perhaps TRBD2 (5 bases). CDR1 is KGHSH and CDR2 is LQKENI in the germline V gene. This CDR3 comprises 14 residues. Trimming cost V 1 base and J 2 bases, with 9 bases left between them. The CDR3 DNA is TGTGCCAGCTCACCACTCGAGGAGGCCTACGAGCAGTACTTC. Translating it yields CASSPLEEAYEQYF.

V is TRBV18 and J is TRBJ2-3, with D unresolved. Germline V CDR1 and CDR2: KGHSH, LQKENI. The V end lost 2 bases, the J end lost 3 bases, and 9 bases lay between the germline ends. The CDR3 runs to 14 residues. CDR3 bases: TGTGCCAGCTCACCAATATGGCGTACAGATACGCAGTATTTT. This codes for CASSPIWRTDTQYF.

The chain has TRBV20-1 and TRBJ1-1; D remains ambiguous. The CDR3 contains 13 residues. V dropped 1 base and J dropped 2 bases, with 8 bases sitting between them. Per the germline V gene, CDR1 is DFQATT and CDR2 is SNEGSKA (reference sequence). The DNA of the CDR3 is TGCAGTGCTAGAGGGGATAGAAACACTGAAGCTTTCTTT. It encodes CSARGDRNTEAFF.

This clonotype was detected only a few times. DNA for the CDR3: TGTGCCAGCAGTCTTCACCCGACTAGCGGGAGTGATGAGCAGTTCTTC. This sequence encodes CASSLHPTSGSDEQFF. The rearrangement uses TRBV25-1 and TRBJ2-1, with TRBD2 identical over 12 bases. In germline, CDR1 is MGHDK, CDR2 SYGVNS. V shed 5 bases, J shed 8 bases, and the junction held 10 bases outside the gene matches. The CDR3 has 16 residues.

This chain connects TRBV11-1 to TRBJ2-1; D is possibly TRBD2 (7 bases). V was clipped by 7 bases and J by 12 bases, with 22 bases between them. The CDR3 sequence is 14 residues long. Germline CDR1 SGHAT, CDR2 FQDESV (reference sequence). Written as DNA, the CDR3 is TGTGCCAGCACAAGGAAGATCATCGGGGGGCGGCAGTTCTTC. It encodes CASTRKIIGGRQFF.

As to this clonotype: One junction end does not reproduce the germline sequence, and a read error may be involved. The chain joins TRBV7-7 to TRBJ2-1; D is undetermined. Germline V CDR1 and CDR2: SSHAT, FNYEAQ (reference sequence). This CDR3 is 12 amino acids long. CDR3 nucleotides: TGTGCTAGCAGCTTACTCCTCGGGGAGCAGTTCTTC. It is translated as CASSLLLGEQFF.

The chain links TRBV3-1 to TRBJ1-4; D not resolved. Deletions cut 3 bases from V and 7 bases from J, with 15 bases between. Germline V gene lookup returns CDR1 LGHDT and CDR2 YNNKEL (reference sequence). This CDR3 contains 15 residues. CDR3 bases: TGTGCCAGCAGCCAGAACGGGGTTGGTGCTGAAAAACTGTTTTTT. Translating gives CASSQNGVGAEKLFF.

The CDR3 loop reads CASSLRMSYEQYF. In DNA, the CDR3 is TGTGCCAGCAGTTTACGGATGAGCTACGAGCAGTACTTC. V is TRBV27 and J is TRBJ2-7; no reliable D call. The V gene's germline CDR1 is MNHEY and CDR2 SMNVEV (reference sequence). The V and J ends lost 2 bases and 3 bases respectively, with 8 bases between them. The CDR3 has 13 residues.

CDR3 sequence: CATSSSRPGYEQYF. In DNA form, the CDR3 reads TGTGCCACCAGCTCCAGTAGGCCGGGCTACGAGCAGTACTTC. This sequence joins TRBV15 and TRBJ2-7, with D uncertain. The V end was cut by 5 bases, the J end by 3 bases, with 14 bases between. The CDR3 runs 14 residues. CDR1 is LNHNV, CDR2 YYDKDF, per germline (reference sequence).

This rearrangement joins TRBV12-3 or TRBV12-4 to TRBJ2-3, with 8 bases aligning to TRBD2. V lost 6 bases to trimming and J lost 1 base; unmatched junction nucleotides: 3. This CDR3 is built from 14 residues. The CDR3 loop is CASRELAGTDTQYF. The CDR3 DNA is TGTGCCAGCAGGGAACTAGCGGGCACAGATACGCAGTATTTT.

The V and J genes are TRBV19 and TRBJ2-7; D is unclear. Germline V gene data show CDR1 as LNHDA and CDR2 as SQIVND (reference sequence). Trimming cost V 3 bases and J 6 bases, with 15 bases left between them. This CDR3 has 14 amino acids. The chain's CDR3 is CASSISRYQSEQYF. The DNA of the CDR3 is TGTGCCAGTAGTATTAGTCGGTATCAGTCCGAGCAGTACTTC.